These T cell receptor beta chains were read from a single sample in a study of blood T cell repertoires in COVID-19. Sequencing used immunoSEQ multiplex PCR; TCRdb keeps in-frame clones, though not all of them. The table lists tens of thousands of clones, roughly 90% of them singletons. The sample consisted of peripheral blood. The receptors here all came from a man older than 75 in a cohort sampled during active COVID-19. CDR3s include the opening cysteine and the closing phenylalanine or tryptophan. Fields, in order: V gene, clone size, J gene, CDR3 protein. Not every row has a clone size; where given, it reads once, few, many or a size class.

>TRBV6-1|NA|TRBJ2-3
CASSEAATGTDTQYF
>TRBV6-6|NA|TRBJ1-4
CASSYSRRTTNEKLFF
>TRBV7-2|once|TRBJ1-6
CASRPRVGNSPLHF
>TRBV19|NA|TRBJ1-2
CASSSYQIGTGYRNYGYTF
>TRBV4-1|NA|TRBJ2-7
CASSQEKLAGNYEQYF
>TRBV5-5|NA|TRBJ2-1
CASSQGLAPYNEQFF
>TRBV29-1|NA|TRBJ2-1
CSVGAGTGGHNEQFF
>TRBV2|NA|TRBJ1-1
CASSARQGGGTEAFF
>TRBV11-2|NA|TRBJ2-3
CASSSGLGTATDTQYF
>TRBV3-1/TRBV3-2|NA|TRBJ1-1
CASSVQGAYTEAFF
>TRBV29-1|NA|TRBJ2-1
CSVARLAGTNEQFF
>TRBV4-3|NA|TRBJ1-2
CASSQDRDVGYTF
>TRBV7-9|NA|TRBJ1-2
CASRQDRVGGNYGYTF
>TRBV3-1/TRBV3-2|NA|TRBJ1-5
CASSQAGQGNQPQHF
>TRBV6-4|NA|TRBJ2-3
CASSARLAGGDTQYF
>TRBV27|NA|TRBJ1-2
CASSLDGRGSYGYTF
>TRBV7-6|few|TRBJ2-3
CASSLASGQGAGTQYF
>TRBV12-3/TRBV12-4|NA|TRBJ2-5
CASSYRQAPDF